This T cell receptor (beta chain) was recorded in a study of blood T cell repertoires in COVID-19. Study-level background: The United States, Italy and Spain supplied acute and convalescent COVID-19 samples.

Seattle patient enrollment occurred during active infection, with longitudinal follow-up thereafter. In the authors' workflow: The assay estimated nucleated cells by amplifying reference gene primers. Here immunoSEQ multiplex PCR was the method, and the copy in TCRdb shows in-frame clones only, minus some. V, J and clone size are taken as reported in that table, and D and trimming were inferred from the DNA itself. The data show about 300,000 clones, approximately 90% seen once. This CDR3 spans 15 amino acids. The junction had 3 bases not matched to a gene; V was cut back by 2 bases and J by 1 base. CDR1 SGHKS and CDR2 YYEKEE come from the germline V gene (reference sequence).

This chain uses TRBV5-5 with TRBJ2-1; TRBD2 aligns across 7 bases. What was sequenced was peripheral blood. The TCR originated in a woman in her twenties or thirties with COVID-19, enrolled during active disease. The CDR3 region is CASSFAGESYNEQFF. CDR3 DNA sequence: TGTGCCAGCAGCTTCGCGGGGGAATCCTACAATGAGCAGTTCTTC.